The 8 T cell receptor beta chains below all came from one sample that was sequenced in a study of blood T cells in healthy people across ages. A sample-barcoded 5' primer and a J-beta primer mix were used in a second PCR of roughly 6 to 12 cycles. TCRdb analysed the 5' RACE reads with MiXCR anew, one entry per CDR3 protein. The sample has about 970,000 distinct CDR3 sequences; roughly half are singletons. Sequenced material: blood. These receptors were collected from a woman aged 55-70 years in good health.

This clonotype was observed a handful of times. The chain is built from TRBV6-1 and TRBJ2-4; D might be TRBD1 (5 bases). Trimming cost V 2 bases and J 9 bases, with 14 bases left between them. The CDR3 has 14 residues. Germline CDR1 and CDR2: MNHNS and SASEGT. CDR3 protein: CASSESVRAGIQYF. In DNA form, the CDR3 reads TGTGCCAGCAGTGAAAGTGTCAGGGCAGGCATTCAGTACTTC.

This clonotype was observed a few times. The CDR3 region is CSASGGVTYNEQFF. The CDR3 DNA reads TGCAGTGCTAGTGGGGGGGTTACCTACAATGAGCAGTTCTTC. The J gene is TRBJ2-1, the V gene TRBV20-1, with 7 bases fitting TRBD2. J gave up 2 bases and V 3 bases, and 4 bases lay outside the gene matches. The length of the CDR3 is 14 residues. The germline V gene encodes CDR1 DFQATT and CDR2 SNEGSKA (reference sequence).

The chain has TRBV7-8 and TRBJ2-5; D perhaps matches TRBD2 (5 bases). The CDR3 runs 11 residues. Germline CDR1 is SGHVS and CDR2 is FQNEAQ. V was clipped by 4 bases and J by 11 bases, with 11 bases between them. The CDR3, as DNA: TGTGCCAGCAGCTACGGATGGGAGCAGTACTTC. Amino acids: CASSYGWEQYF. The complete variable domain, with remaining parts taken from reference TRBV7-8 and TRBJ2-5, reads GAGVSQSPRYKVAKRGQDVALRCDPISGHVSLFWYQQALGQGPEFLTYFQNEAQLDKSGLPSDRFFAERPEGSVSTLKIQRTQQEDSAVYLCASSYGWEQYFGPGTRLLVL.

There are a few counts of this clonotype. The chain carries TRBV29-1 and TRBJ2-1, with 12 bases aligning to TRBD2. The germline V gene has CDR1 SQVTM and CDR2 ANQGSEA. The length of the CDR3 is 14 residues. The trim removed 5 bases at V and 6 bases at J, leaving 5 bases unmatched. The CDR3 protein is CSVYASGRANEQFF. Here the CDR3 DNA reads TGCAGCGTTTACGCTAGCGGGAGGGCCAATGAGCAGTTCTTC.

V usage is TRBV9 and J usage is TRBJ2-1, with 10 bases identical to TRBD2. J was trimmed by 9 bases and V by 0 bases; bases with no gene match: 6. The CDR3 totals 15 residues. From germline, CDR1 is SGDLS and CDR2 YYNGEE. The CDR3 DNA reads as TGTGCCAGCAGCGTAGGCCTAGCGGGAGAGCGTGAGCAGTTCTTC. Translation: CASSVGLAGEREQFF.

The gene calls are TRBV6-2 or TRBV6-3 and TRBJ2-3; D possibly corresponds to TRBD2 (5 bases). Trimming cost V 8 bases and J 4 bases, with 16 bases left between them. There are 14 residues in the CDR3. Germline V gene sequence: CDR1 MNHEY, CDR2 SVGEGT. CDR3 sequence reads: CASSSRTRADTQYF. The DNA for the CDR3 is TGTGCCAGCTCTAGCAGGACCCGGGCAGATACGCAGTATTTT.

The CDR3 coding sequence is TGTGCCAGCAGGGGACAGGGCTGGAAAAACATTCAGTACTTC. Its protein is CASRGQGWKNIQYF. The gene calls are TRBV6-5 and TRBJ2-4; 9 bases agree with TRBD1. V gave up 6 bases and J gave up 4 bases; unmatched junction bases: 4. The CDR3 contains 14 residues. The germline V gene encodes CDR1 MNHEY and CDR2 SVGAGI.

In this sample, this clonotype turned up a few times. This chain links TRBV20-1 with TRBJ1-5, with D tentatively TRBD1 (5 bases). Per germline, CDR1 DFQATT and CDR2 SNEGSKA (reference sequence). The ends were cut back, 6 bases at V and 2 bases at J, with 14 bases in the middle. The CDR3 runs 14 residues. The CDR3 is CSAEPEGGNQPQHF. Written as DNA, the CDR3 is TGCAGTGCGGAACCTGAAGGGGGCAATCAGCCCCAGCATTTT.